This T cell receptor (beta chain) was found in a study of T cell changes during pregnancy in multiple sclerosis. This clone was detected once. This CDR3 comprises 15 residues. Germline trimming cut 0 bases from V and 8 bases from J; bases unmatched to any gene: 7. Germline CDR1 MNHEY, CDR2 SVGAGI. The method was immunoSEQ multiplex PCR; TCRdb's version includes in-frame clones alone and lacks a portion of them. The table shows more than 35,000 clones, with 90% to 95% occurring only once. This clonotype was obtained from a female donor with multiple sclerosis, enrolled in a pregnancy study. The V call is TRBV6-5, the J call TRBJ2-4, with 7 bases aligning to TRBD1. The sequencing here drew on CD4+ T cells from peripheral blood mononuclear cells, taken in the third trimester of pregnancy. The CDR3 DNA follows: TGTGCCAGCAGTTACTCCTCAGGGGGTAGAGACATTCAGTACTTC. Translation gives CASSYSSGGRDIQYF.